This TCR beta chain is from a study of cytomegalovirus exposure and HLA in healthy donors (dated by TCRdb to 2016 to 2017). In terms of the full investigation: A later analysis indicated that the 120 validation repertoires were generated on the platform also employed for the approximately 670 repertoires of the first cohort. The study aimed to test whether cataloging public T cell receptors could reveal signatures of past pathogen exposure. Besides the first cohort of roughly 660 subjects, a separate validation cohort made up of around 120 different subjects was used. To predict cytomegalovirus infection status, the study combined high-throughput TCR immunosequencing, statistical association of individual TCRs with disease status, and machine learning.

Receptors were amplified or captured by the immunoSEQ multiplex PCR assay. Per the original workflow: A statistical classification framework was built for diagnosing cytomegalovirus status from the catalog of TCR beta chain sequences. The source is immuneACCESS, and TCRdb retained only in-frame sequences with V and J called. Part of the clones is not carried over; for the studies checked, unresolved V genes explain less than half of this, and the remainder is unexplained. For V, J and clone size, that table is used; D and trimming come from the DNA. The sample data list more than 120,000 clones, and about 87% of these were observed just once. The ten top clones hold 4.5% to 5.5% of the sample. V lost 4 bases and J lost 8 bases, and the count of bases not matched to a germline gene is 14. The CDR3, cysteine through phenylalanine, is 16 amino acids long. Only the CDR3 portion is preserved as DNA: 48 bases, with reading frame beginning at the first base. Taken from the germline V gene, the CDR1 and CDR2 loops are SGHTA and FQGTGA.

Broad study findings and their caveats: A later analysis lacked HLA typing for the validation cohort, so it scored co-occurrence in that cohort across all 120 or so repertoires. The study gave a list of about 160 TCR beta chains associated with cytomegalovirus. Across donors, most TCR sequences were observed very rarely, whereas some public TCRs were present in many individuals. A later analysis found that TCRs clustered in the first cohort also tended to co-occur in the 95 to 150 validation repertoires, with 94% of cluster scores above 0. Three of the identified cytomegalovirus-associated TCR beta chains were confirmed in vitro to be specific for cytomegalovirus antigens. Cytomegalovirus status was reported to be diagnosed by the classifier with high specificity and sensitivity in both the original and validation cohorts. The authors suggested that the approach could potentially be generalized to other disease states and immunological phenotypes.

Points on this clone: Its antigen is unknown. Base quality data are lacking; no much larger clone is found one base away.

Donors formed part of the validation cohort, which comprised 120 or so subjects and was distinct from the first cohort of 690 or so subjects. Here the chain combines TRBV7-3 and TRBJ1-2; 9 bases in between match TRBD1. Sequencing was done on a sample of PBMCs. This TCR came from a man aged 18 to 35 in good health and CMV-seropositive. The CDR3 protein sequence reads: CASSSGTPGTGYGYTF. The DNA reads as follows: TGTGCCAGCAGCTCCGGGACCCCCGGGACAGGGTACGGCTACACCTTC.